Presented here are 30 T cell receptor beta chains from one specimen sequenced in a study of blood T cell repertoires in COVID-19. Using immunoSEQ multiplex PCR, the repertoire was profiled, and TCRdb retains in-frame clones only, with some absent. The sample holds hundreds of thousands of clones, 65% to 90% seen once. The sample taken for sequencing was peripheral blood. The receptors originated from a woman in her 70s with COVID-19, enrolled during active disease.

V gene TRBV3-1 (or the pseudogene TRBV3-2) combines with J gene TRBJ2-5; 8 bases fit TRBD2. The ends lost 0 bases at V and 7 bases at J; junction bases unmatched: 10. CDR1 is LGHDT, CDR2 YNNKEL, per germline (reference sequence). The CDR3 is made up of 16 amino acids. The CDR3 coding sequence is TGTGCCAGCAGCCAAGAGGTAGCGGGGCCCACAGGGACCCAGTACTTC. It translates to CASSQEVAGPTGTQYF.

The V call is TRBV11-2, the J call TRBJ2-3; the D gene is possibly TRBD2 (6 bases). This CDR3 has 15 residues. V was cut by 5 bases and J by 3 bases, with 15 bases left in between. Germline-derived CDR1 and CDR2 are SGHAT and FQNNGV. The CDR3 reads CASSAGGGKTDTQYF. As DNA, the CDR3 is TGTGCCAGCAGCGCCGGGGGAGGTAAAACAGATACGCAGTATTTT.

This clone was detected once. The CDR3 here is CASSVGQVNTEAFF. The CDR3 region has the DNA TGTGCCAGCAGCGTAGGACAGGTGAACACTGAAGCTTTCTTT. The rearrangement uses TRBV9 and TRBJ1-1; D perhaps matches TRBD1 (6 bases). Trimming took off 0 bases at V and 0 bases at J, with 6 bases between the two ends. Germline V gene data show CDR1 as SGDLS and CDR2 as YYNGEE. The CDR3 totals 14 residues.

CDR3 coding DNA: TGTGCCAGCAGCCCCGGACAGGGGACCTACGAGCAGTACTTC. It codes for CASSPGQGTYEQYF. This sequence joins TRBV7-6 and TRBJ2-7; 9 bases match TRBD1. The CDR3 loop spans 14 amino acids. Germline CDR1 and CDR2: SGHVS and FNYEAQ. With V trimmed by 5 bases and J by 2 bases, 4 bases remained unmatched.

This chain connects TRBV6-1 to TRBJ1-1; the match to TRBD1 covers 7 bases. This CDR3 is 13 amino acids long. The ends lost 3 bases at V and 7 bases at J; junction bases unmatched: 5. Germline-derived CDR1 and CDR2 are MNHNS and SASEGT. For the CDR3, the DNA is TGTGCCAGCAGTGAGACCCGGGACAGTGAAGCTTTCTTT. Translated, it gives CASSETRDSEAFF.

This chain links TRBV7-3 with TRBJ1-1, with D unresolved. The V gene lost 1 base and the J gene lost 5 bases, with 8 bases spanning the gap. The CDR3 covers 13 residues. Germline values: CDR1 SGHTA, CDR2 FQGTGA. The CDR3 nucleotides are TGTGCCAGCAGCTTAATATCGGGGACTGAAGCTTTCTTT. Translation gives CASSLISGTEAFF.

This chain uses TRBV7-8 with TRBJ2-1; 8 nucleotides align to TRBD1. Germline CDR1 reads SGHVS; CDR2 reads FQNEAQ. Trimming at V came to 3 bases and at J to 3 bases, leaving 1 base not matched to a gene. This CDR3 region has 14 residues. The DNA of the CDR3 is TGTGCCAGCAGCTTCGACAGGGGCTACAATGAGCAGTTCTTC. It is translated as CASSFDRGYNEQFF.

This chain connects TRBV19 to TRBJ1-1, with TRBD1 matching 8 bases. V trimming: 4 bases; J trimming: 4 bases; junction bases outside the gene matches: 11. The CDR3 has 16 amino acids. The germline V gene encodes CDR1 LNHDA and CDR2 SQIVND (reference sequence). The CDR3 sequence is CASSTQTGVGTTEAFF. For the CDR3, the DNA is TGTGCCAGTAGTACACAGACAGGGGTGGGGACCACTGAAGCTTTCTTT.

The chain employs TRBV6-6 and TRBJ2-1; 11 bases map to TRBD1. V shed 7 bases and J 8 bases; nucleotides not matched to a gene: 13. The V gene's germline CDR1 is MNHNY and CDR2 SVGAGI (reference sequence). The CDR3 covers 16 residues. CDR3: CASTRGGQGAGYEQFF. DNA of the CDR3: TGTGCCAGCACCAGAGGAGGACAGGGGGCCGGGTATGAGCAGTTCTTC.

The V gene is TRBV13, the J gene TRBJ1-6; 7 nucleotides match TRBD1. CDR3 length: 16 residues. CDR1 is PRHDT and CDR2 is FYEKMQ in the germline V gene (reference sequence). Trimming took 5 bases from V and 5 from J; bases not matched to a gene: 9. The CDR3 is CASSHRPGQNNSPLHF. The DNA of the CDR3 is TGTGCCAGCAGCCACCGACCGGGACAGAATAATTCACCCCTCCACTTT.

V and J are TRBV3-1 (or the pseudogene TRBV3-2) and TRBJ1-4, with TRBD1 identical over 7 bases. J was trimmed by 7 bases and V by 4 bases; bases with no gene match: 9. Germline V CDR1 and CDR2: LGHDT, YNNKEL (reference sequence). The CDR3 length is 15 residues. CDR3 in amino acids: CASSPRDRATEKLFF. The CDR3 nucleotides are TGTGCCAGCAGCCCTAGAGACAGGGCTACTGAAAAACTGTTTTTT.

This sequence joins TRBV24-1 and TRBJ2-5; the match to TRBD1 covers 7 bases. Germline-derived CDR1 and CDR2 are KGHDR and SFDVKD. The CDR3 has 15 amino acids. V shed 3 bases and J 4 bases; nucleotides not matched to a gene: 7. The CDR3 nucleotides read TGTGCCACCAGTGATGCGACAGGGTGGAGAGAGACCCAGTACTTC. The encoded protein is CATSDATGWRETQYF.

DNA for the CDR3: TGCAGCGCCGGGACTCCACTCCCGGAGACCCAGTACTTC. Protein product: CSAGTPLPETQYF. V usage is TRBV29-1 and J usage is TRBJ2-5; TRBD2 is a possible D gene (6 bases). Between the trimmed V and J ends, which lost 7 bases and 5 bases, there was a span of 17 bases. Germline lookup yields CDR1 SQVTM and CDR2 ANQGSEA. The CDR3 contains 13 residues.

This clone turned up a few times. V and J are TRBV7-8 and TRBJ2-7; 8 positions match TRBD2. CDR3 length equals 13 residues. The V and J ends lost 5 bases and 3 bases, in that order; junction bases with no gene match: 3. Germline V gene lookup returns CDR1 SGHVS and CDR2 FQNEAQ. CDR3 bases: TGTGCCAGCAGCCGCAGCGGGGGCTACGAGCAGTACTTC. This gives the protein CASSRSGGYEQYF.

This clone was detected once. CDR3 nucleotide sequence: TGTGCCAGTACCACGGGGGGCGCGGACTATGGCTACACCTTC. This gives the protein CASTTGGADYGYTF. The chain employs TRBV19 and TRBJ1-2; D possibly corresponds to TRBD1 (6 bases). Trimming stripped 7 bases from V and 3 bases from J, with 15 bases between. Germline assignment: CDR1 LNHDA and CDR2 SQIVND (reference sequence). There are 14 residues in the CDR3.

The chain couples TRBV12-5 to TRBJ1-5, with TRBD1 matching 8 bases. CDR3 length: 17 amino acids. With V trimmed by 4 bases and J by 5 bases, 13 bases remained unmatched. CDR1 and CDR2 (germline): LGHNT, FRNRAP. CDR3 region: CASGSITTGQAYQPQHF. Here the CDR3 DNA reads TGTGCTAGTGGTTCCATTACAACGGGACAGGCTTATCAGCCCCAGCATTTT.

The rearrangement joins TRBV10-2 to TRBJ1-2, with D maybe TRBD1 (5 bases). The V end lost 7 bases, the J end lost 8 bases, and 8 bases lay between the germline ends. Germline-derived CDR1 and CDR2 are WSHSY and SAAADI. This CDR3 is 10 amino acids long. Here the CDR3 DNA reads TGCGCCAGCAAAGGGGAAGGCTACACCTTC. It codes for CASKGEGYTF.

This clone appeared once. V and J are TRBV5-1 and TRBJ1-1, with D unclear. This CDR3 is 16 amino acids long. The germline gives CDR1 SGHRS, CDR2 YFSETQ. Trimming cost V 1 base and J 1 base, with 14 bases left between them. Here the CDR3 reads CASSLNSIWSNTEAFF. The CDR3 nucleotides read TGCGCCAGCAGCTTGAACTCGATCTGGTCGAACACTGAAGCTTTCTTT. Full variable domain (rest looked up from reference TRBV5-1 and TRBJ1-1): KAGVTQTPRYLIKTRGQQVTLSCSPISGHRSVSWYQQTPGQGLQFLFEYFSETQRNKGNFPGRFSGRQFSNSRSEMNVSTLELGDSALYLCASSLNSIWSNTEAFFGQGTRLTVV.

This CDR3 reads CASTQGKNTGELFF. The CDR3 bases are TGCGCCAGTACCCAGGGGAAGAACACCGGGGAGCTGTTTTTT. The chain recombines TRBV10-2 with TRBJ2-2; maybe TRBD1 (6 bases). Germline lookup yields CDR1 WSHSY and CDR2 SAAADI. The CDR3 is 14 residues long. V gave up 9 bases and J gave up 1 base, with 12 bases separating them.

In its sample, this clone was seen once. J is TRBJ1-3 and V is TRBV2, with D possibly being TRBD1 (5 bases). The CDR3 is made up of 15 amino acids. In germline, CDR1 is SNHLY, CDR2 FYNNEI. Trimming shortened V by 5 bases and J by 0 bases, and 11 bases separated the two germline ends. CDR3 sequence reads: CASSPQVISGNTIYF. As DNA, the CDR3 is TGTGCCAGCAGTCCACAGGTTATCTCTGGAAACACCATATATTTT.

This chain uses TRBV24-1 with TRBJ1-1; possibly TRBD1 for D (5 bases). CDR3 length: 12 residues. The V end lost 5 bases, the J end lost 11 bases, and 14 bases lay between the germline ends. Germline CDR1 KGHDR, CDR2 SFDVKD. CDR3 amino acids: CATSVTGLEAFF. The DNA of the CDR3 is TGTGCCACCAGTGTTACAGGTTTGGAGGCTTTCTTT.

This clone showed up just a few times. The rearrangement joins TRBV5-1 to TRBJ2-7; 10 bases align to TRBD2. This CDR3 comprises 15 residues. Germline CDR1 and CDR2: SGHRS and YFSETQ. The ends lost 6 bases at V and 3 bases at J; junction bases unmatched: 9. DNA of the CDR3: TGCGCCAGCACCGGGGCTAGCGGGGGTTACTACGAGCAGTACTTC. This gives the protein CASTGASGGYYEQYF.

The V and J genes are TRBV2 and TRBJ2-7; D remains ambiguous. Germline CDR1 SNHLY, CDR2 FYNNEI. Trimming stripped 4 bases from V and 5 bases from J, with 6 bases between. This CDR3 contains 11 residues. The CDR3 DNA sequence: TGTGCCAGCAGTGTACTGGACGAGCAGTACTTC. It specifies CASSVLDEQYF.

CDR3 sequence reads: CASSLGDRGLGPYEQYF. The CDR3 bases are TGTGCCAGCAGCTTAGGGGACAGGGGTTTGGGCCCCTACGAGCAGTACTTC. This chain connects TRBV7-9 to TRBJ2-7; 10 nucleotides line up with TRBD1. Germline CDR1 is SEHNR and CDR2 is FQNEAQ (reference sequence). The CDR3 sequence is 17 residues long. V lost 1 base to trimming and J lost 2 bases; unmatched junction nucleotides: 8. Full variable domain (rest looked up from reference TRBV7-9 and TRBJ2-7): DTGVSQNPRHKITKRGQNVTFRCDPISEHNRLYWYRQTLGQGPEFLTYFQNEAQLEKSRLLSDRFSAERPKGSFSTLEIQRTEQGDSAMYLCASSLGDRGLGPYEQYFGPGTRLTVT.

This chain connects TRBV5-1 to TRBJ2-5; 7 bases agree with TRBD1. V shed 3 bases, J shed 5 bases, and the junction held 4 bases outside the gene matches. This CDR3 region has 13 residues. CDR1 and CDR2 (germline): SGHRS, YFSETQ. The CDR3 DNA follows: TGCGCCAGCAGCTGGGACAGTGGGGAGACCCAGTACTTC. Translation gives CASSWDSGETQYF.

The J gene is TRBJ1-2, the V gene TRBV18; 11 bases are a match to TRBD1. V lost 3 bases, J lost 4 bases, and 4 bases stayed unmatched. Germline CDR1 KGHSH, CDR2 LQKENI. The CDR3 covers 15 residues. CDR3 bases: TGTGCCAGCTCACCCACCGGGACAGGGGGCTATGGCTACACCTTC. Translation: CASSPTGTGGYGYTF.

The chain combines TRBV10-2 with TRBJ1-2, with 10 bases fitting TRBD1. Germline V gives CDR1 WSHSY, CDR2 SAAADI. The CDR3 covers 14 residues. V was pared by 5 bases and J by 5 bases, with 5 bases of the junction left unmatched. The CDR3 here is CASSQGQGIYGYTF. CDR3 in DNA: TGCGCCAGCAGTCAGGGACAGGGGATTTATGGCTACACCTTC.

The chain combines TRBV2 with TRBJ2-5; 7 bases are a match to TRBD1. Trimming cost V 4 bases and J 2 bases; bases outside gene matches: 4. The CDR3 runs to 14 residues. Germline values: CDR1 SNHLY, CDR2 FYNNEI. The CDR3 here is CASSARTGQETQYF. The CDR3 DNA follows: TGTGCCAGCAGTGCCAGGACAGGACAAGAGACCCAGTACTTC.

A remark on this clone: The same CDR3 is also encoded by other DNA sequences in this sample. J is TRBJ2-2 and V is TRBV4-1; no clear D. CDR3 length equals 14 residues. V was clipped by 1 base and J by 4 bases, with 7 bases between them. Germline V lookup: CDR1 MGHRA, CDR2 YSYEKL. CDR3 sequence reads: CASSQVGGTGELFF. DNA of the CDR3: TGCGCCAGCAGCCAAGTCGGTGGCACCGGGGAGCTGTTTTTT.

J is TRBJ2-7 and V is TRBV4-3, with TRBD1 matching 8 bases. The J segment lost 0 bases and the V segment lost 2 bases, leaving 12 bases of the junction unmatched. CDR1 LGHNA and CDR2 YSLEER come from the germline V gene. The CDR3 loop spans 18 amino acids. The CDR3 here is CASSQSLDREVFSYEQYF. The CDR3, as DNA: TGCGCCAGCAGCCAAAGTTTGGACAGGGAAGTCTTCTCCTACGAGCAGTACTTC.